This T cell receptor beta chain was observed in a study of cytomegalovirus exposure and HLA in healthy donors. About the study: Samples from HLA-typed donors yielded around 85 million unique TCRs in an early data release. General study findings and limits: As a later analysis revealed, the rate of TCR association differed by HLA locus, with DRB1 most and HLA-C fewest. A later analysis appeared to link common viral pathogens to several of the most significant clusters.

With regard to this clone: Its antigen is not identified.

V lost 0 bases, J lost 2 bases, and 0 bases stayed unmatched. CDR1 is SGHTA and CDR2 is FQGNSA in the germline V gene. CDR3 size: 14 residues. The study ran its PCR with 60 Vbeta and 13 Jbeta primers. The data were produced by immunoSEQ multiplex PCR, yet TCRdb's version contains in-frame clones alone and is incomplete. The data include over 110,000 clones; the top ten clones carry approximately 1%. The sequencing sample was made of PBMCs. The chain combines TRBV7-2 with TRBJ1-2; 7 bases are a match to TRBD1. The receptor was derived from a male donor in good health and CMV-seronegative. DNA of the CDR3: TGTGCCAGCAGCTTAGCACAGGGGAACTATGGCTACACCTTC. Protein: CASSLAQGNYGYTF.